These 14 T cell receptor beta chains were all obtained from the same sample, sequenced in a study of cytomegalovirus exposure and HLA in healthy donors. The PCR used 60 Vbeta and 13 Jbeta primers. TCRdb keeps only in-frame clones here, not all; method: immunoSEQ multiplex PCR. The sample holds about 240,000 clones; 85% are singletons and the top ten take roughly 0.24%. The sequencing input was PBMCs. These receptors originate from a girl aged 2 to 10 in good health and CMV-seronegative.

This chain links TRBV19 with TRBJ2-1, with D possibly matching TRBD1 (5 bases). This CDR3 spans 15 amino acids. With 6 bases removed from V and 2 bases from J, the gap between germline ends came to 14 bases. From germline, CDR1 is LNHDA and CDR2 SQIVND (reference sequence). The CDR3 sequence is CASSRDSPPYNEQFF. As DNA, the CDR3 is TGTGCCAGTAGCCGCGACAGCCCACCCTACAATGAGCAGTTCTTC.

The chain carries TRBV9 and TRBJ1-5, with D possibly being TRBD1 (6 bases). The CDR3 consists of 16 residues. Trimming took 0 bases from V and 2 from J, leaving 12 bases between them. Germline V gene data show CDR1 as SGDLS and CDR2 as YYNGEE. The CDR3 spells CASSVGPGQGNQPQHF. The DNA of the CDR3 is TGTGCCAGCAGCGTAGGACCGGGACAAGGCAATCAGCCCCAGCATTTT.

This rearrangement joins TRBV27 to TRBJ1-5; D gene ambiguous. Trimming stripped 0 bases from V and 1 base from J, with 7 bases between. The length of the CDR3 is 15 residues. Germline CDR1 is MNHEY and CDR2 is SMNVEV (reference sequence). The CDR3 here is CASSLSRRSNQPQHF. The DNA of the CDR3 is TGTGCCAGCAGTTTATCCAGAAGAAGCAATCAGCCCCAGCATTTT.

The CDR3 DNA reads as TGTGCCAGCCGGGACAGCCTTAATTCACCCCTCCACTTT. Translated: CASRDSLNSPLHF. The chain joins TRBV25-1 to TRBJ1-6; 7 bases fit TRBD1. The CDR3 totals 13 residues. The J segment lost 6 bases and the V segment lost 8 bases, leaving 4 bases of the junction unmatched. In germline, CDR1 is MGHDK, CDR2 SYGVNS.

The chain has TRBV6-1 and TRBJ1-5, with a tentative D call TRBD1 (5 bases). The germline V and J ends were trimmed by 4 bases and 2 bases, with 12 bases remaining between them. The V gene's germline CDR1 is MNHNS and CDR2 SASEGT. This CDR3 spans 15 amino acids. The CDR3 sequence is CASSGGGFGNQPQHF. CDR3 DNA: TGTGCCAGCAGTGGGGGGGGTTTTGGCAATCAGCCCCAGCATTTT.

V and J are TRBV7-9 and TRBJ2-1; the D is unclear. Trimming left V 3 bases short and J 2 bases short, with 11 bases between. This CDR3 spans 15 amino acids. Germline assignment: CDR1 SEHNR and CDR2 FQNEAQ (reference sequence). The CDR3, as DNA: TGTGCCAGCAGCTTCCCTCTATTCCCCTACAATGAGCAGTTCTTC. Translated: CASSFPLFPYNEQFF. The full variable domain, completed using reference TRBV7-9 and TRBJ2-1, is DTGVSQNPRHKITKRGQNVTFRCDPISEHNRLYWYRQTLGQGPEFLTYFQNEAQLEKSRLLSDRFSAERPKGSFSTLEIQRTEQGDSAMYLCASSFPLFPYNEQFFGPGTRLTVL.

The J gene is TRBJ1-1, the V gene TRBV30, with TRBD1 identical over 8 bases. J lost 6 bases, V lost 2 bases, and 5 bases had no gene match. Germline loops: CDR1 GTSNPN, CDR2 SVGIG (reference sequence). This CDR3 is built from 13 residues. CDR3 amino acids: CAWSTDRASEAFF. The CDR3 coding sequence is TGTGCCTGGAGTACGGACAGGGCGTCTGAAGCTTTCTTT.

The chain employs TRBV6-1 and TRBJ2-4; 8 bases are a match to TRBD2. The ends lost 6 bases at V and 11 bases at J; junction bases unmatched: 15. Germline values: CDR1 MNHNS, CDR2 SASEGT. The CDR3 runs 15 residues. DNA for the CDR3: TGTGCCAGCAGCTCTACCTTTGGGCTAGCGGGCGTTCAGTACTTC. As protein: CASSSTFGLAGVQYF.

The V gene is TRBV2, the J gene TRBJ2-5; the D gene is possibly TRBD2 (5 bases). V was cut by 8 bases and J by 4 bases, with 17 bases left in between. From germline, CDR1 is SNHLY and CDR2 FYNNEI. CDR3 size: 14 residues. In DNA, the CDR3 is TGTGCCAGCGCGGCCGGGGTTAGTTCAGAGACCCAGTACTTC. It yields the protein CASAAGVSSETQYF.

V is TRBV29-1 and J is TRBJ2-1, with TRBD1 matching over 10 bases. The V gene's germline CDR1 is SQVTM and CDR2 ANQGSEA. This CDR3 is built from 12 residues. The V gene end was trimmed by 7 bases and the J gene end by 9 bases; junction bases not matched to a gene: 6. The CDR3 DNA is TGCAGCGATCGACAGGGGGCGGTTGAGCAGTTCTTC. As protein: CSDRQGAVEQFF.

The chain combines TRBV27 with TRBJ1-1; TRBD1 might be the D (6 bases). There are 15 residues in the CDR3. V was trimmed by 4 bases and J by 5 bases, leaving 17 bases between them. Germline V gives CDR1 MNHEY, CDR2 SMNVEV (reference sequence). The CDR3 coding sequence is TGTGCCAGCAGTTCGCAACAGGGAATAGGGACTGAAGCTTTCTTT. This gives the protein CASSSQQGIGTEAFF.

This chain joins TRBV5-1 and TRBJ2-7; 10 bases are a match to TRBD2. The germline V gene encodes CDR1 SGHRS and CDR2 YFSETQ. V dropped 2 bases and J dropped 2; count of bases not matched to a gene: 4. This CDR3 has 15 amino acids. Here the CDR3 DNA reads TGCGCCAGCAGCTTCACTAGCGGGGCCGCCTACGAGCAGTACTTC. This encodes CASSFTSGAAYEQYF.

The chain recombines TRBV2 with TRBJ2-2, with D possibly being TRBD1 (6 bases). This CDR3 has 15 residues. The V end was cut by 6 bases, the J end by 6 bases, with 17 bases between. Germline V lookup: CDR1 SNHLY, CDR2 FYNNEI. The CDR3 DNA is TGTGCCAGCAGGGGGAGACAGGTTCGCGCCGGGGAGCTGTTTTTT. Translated: CASRGRQVRAGELFF. Supplemented by reference TRBV2 and TRBJ2-2, the full variable domain reads EPEVTQTPSHQVTQMGQEVILRCVPISNHLYFYWYRQILGQKVEFLVSFYNNEISEKSEIFDDQFSVERPDGSNFTLKIRSTKLEDSAMYFCASRGRQVRAGELFFGEGSRLTVL.

This chain uses TRBV7-2 with TRBJ1-5; possible D gene TRBD1, 6 bases. The CDR3 is made up of 15 amino acids. Germline CDR1 reads SGHTA; CDR2 reads FQGNSA. V gave up 4 bases and J gave up 7 bases, with 17 bases separating them. CDR3 sequence: CASSWSTGLKQPQHF. In DNA, the CDR3 is TGTGCCAGCAGCTGGAGCACAGGGTTGAAGCAGCCCCAGCATTTT.